Below, one TCR beta chain is given with its context. Data came from immunoSEQ multiplex PCR; TCRdb stores just in-frame clones and leaves some out. In the table there are roughly 190,000 clones, less than 95% of which are singletons. The sample comes from a study of blood T cell repertoires in COVID-19. Study-level information: From T cells, B-cell-depleted T cells, or PBMCs came the material, which was cDNA or gDNA.

During active infection, Seattle patients enrolled and were then monitored through disease. V lost 1 base and J lost 5; bases outside the gene matches: 5. In germline, CDR1 is SGHNT, CDR2 YYREEE (reference sequence). CDR3 length equals 14 residues. The TCR comes from a man aged 30 to 39 with COVID-19, enrolled during active disease. Sequenced sample: peripheral blood. The rearrangement links TRBV5-4 to TRBJ2-7; the match to TRBD1 covers 8 bases. CDR3 coding DNA: TGTGCCAGCAGCTTGTTCGCGACAGGGGACGAGCAGTACTTC. As protein: CASSLFATGDEQYF. The entire variable domain, with the rest obtained from reference TRBV5-4 and TRBJ2-7, is as follows: ETGVTQSPTHLIKTRGQQVTLRCSSQSGHNTVSWYQQALGQGPQFIFQYYREEENGRGNFPPRFSGLQFPNYSSELNVNALELDDSALYLCASSLFATGDEQYFGPGTRLTVT.